This entry features one TCR beta chain sequence. These data are taken from a study of control samples from healthy donors and cancer patients. Assay: immunoSEQ multiplex PCR; the TCRdb copy retains only in-frame clones and omits some. The table includes more than 110,000 clones, around 85% detected once. Germline CDR1 reads LGHNA; CDR2 reads YNFKEQ. Deletions cut 0 bases from V and 6 bases from J, with 15 bases between. CDR3 size: 16 residues. The TCR comes from a woman in her twenties or thirties in good health. The chain joins TRBV4-2 to TRBJ2-1, with D possibly being TRBD2 (5 bases). Sequencing was performed on blood. This chain's CDR3 is CASSQESAGSVNEQFF. Written as DNA, the CDR3 is TGTGCCAGCAGCCAAGAGAGCGCGGGTTCTGTCAATGAGCAGTTCTTC.